What follows are 28 T cell receptor beta chains derived from one specimen sequenced in a study of cytomegalovirus exposure and HLA in healthy donors. Researchers ran the PCR with 60 Vbeta and 13 Jbeta primers. TCRdb's copy holds only in-frame clones and misses some; the assay was immunoSEQ multiplex PCR. Of 100,000 or so clones listed, approximately 80% are singletons. The specimen was PBMCs. These receptors all stem from a human donor in good health.

J is TRBJ2-1 and V is TRBV7-6, with unresolved D. The CDR3 consists of 17 residues. The V gene's germline CDR1 is SGHVS and CDR2 FNYEAQ. V was cut by 6 bases and J by 2 bases, with 20 bases left in between. The CDR3 DNA is TGTGCCAGCAGTACTCCCGGGTCCCCCGCACCCTACAATGAGCAGTTCTTC. It codes for CASSTPGSPAPYNEQFF.

The chain is built from TRBV13 and TRBJ1-1; 7 nucleotides match TRBD1. Germline loops: CDR1 PRHDT, CDR2 FYEKMQ (reference sequence). J lost 2 bases, V lost 2 bases, and 11 bases had no gene match. The length of the CDR3 is 17 residues. CDR3 sequence reads: CASSLMVTGDLNTEAFF. The CDR3, as DNA: TGTGCCAGCAGCTTAATGGTCACAGGGGACCTAAACACTGAAGCTTTCTTT.

This clone came up a few times. The J gene is TRBJ1-6, the V gene TRBV18, with a weak D call TRBD1 (6 bases). The V and J ends lost 4 bases and 7 bases respectively, with 11 bases between them. The CDR3 loop spans 14 amino acids. Germline loops: CDR1 KGHSH, CDR2 LQKENI. Written as DNA, the CDR3 is TGTGCCAGCTCACAAGAGAGGGGGAATTCACCCCTCCACTTT. Translated: CASSQERGNSPLHF.

This clone has only a few counts. The gene calls are TRBV7-9 and TRBJ1-1, with 10 bases fitting TRBD1. The V segment lost 4 bases and the J segment 5 bases; nucleotides outside the gene matches: 4. In germline, CDR1 is SEHNR, CDR2 FQNEAQ (reference sequence). The CDR3 spans 14 residues. CDR3 nucleotide sequence: TGTGCCAGCAGCTGGACAGGGGGAAAGACTGAAGCTTTCTTT. This sequence encodes CASSWTGGKTEAFF.

Only a few counts were recorded for this clone. The chain links TRBV10-3 to TRBJ1-6; D remains ambiguous. This CDR3 contains 13 residues. V lost 7 bases to trimming and J lost 7 bases, with 11 bases between them. The germline V gene encodes CDR1 ENHRY and CDR2 SYGVKD. In DNA, the CDR3 is TGTGCCATCAATCCTCGCGCCAATTCACCCCTCCACTTT. Residues: CAINPRANSPLHF.

This clone appeared a single time. This chain links TRBV9 with TRBJ2-2, with D tentatively TRBD1 (5 bases). V lost 0 bases and J 4 bases, leaving 16 bases between the germline ends. The germline V gene encodes CDR1 SGDLS and CDR2 YYNGEE. This CDR3 is 17 amino acids long. CDR3 nucleotide sequence: TGTGCCAGCAGCGTAGGGGGCAGGGCGACCGGCACCGGGGAGCTGTTTTTT. As protein: CASSVGGRATGTGELFF.

The chain links TRBV6-1 to TRBJ2-7; D remains ambiguous. Germline V gene sequence: CDR1 MNHNS, CDR2 SASEGT. V was pared by 3 bases and J by 3 bases, with 12 bases between. There are 14 residues in the CDR3. The DNA for the CDR3 is TGTGCCAGCAGTGAGTTTACAGACCACTACGAGCAGTACTTC. Amino acids: CASSEFTDHYEQYF.

The chain joins TRBV18 to TRBJ1-6; D gene ambiguous. Germline V gene data show CDR1 as KGHSH and CDR2 as LQKENI. V dropped 3 bases and J dropped 7 bases, with 7 bases sitting between them. This CDR3 has 13 amino acids. CDR3 loop: CASSPWENSPLHF. The CDR3 bases are TGTGCCAGCTCACCGTGGGAGAATTCACCCCTCCACTTT.

This rearrangement joins TRBV9 to TRBJ2-7, with a weak D call TRBD1 (6 bases). This CDR3 comprises 14 residues. Germline CDR1 is SGDLS and CDR2 is YYNGEE. V was pared by 2 bases and J by 0 bases, with 9 bases between. CDR3 bases: TGTGCCAGCAGCGTCGGACAGCGCTCCTACGAGCAGTACTTC. It yields the protein CASSVGQRSYEQYF.

The chain employs TRBV10-3 and TRBJ2-2; 8 bases line up with TRBD2. The CDR3 length is 17 residues. The germline V gene encodes CDR1 ENHRY and CDR2 SYGVKD. V shed 2 bases and J 0 bases; nucleotides not matched to a gene: 5. The CDR3 here is CAISEGGSGTNTGELFF. CDR3 sequence (DNA): TGTGCCATCAGTGAGGGGGGTAGCGGGACGAACACCGGGGAGCTGTTTTTT.

This clone was counted between two and nine times. This CDR3 reads CASSLRGGDTDTQYF. DNA of the CDR3: TGTGCCAGCAGCTTAAGAGGCGGGGACACAGATACGCAGTATTTT. The rearrangement links TRBV7-3 to TRBJ2-3; D might be TRBD2 (6 bases). Germline V lookup: CDR1 SGHTA, CDR2 FQGTGA. Trimming left V 1 base short and J 2 bases short, with 10 bases between. This CDR3 is 15 amino acids long.

The genes are TRBV7-2 and TRBJ1-6; D ambiguous. Germline V gene lookup returns CDR1 SGHTA and CDR2 FQGNSA. Trimming stripped 5 bases from V and 9 bases from J, with 11 bases between. CDR3 size: 13 residues. CDR3 coding DNA: TGTGCCAGCAGCCCTAGAGGGAGTTCACCCCTCCACTTT. Its translation is CASSPRGSSPLHF.

The rearrangement links TRBV2 to TRBJ2-1; TRBD2 agrees at 10 bases. The V gene end was trimmed by 5 bases and the J gene end by 4 bases; junction bases not matched to a gene: 2. The CDR3 is 14 amino acids. Germline CDR1 is SNHLY and CDR2 is FYNNEI. The CDR3 reads CASSLAGVYNEQFF. CDR3 nucleotide sequence: TGTGCCAGCAGTCTAGCGGGGGTTTACAATGAGCAGTTCTTC.

This chain joins TRBV7-6 and TRBJ2-5; no firm D call. The length of the CDR3 is 14 residues. Germline V lookup: CDR1 SGHVS, CDR2 FNYEAQ. The V gene lost 4 bases and the J gene lost 4 bases, with 13 bases spanning the gap. The CDR3 DNA follows: TGTGCCAGCAGCTCCCCCCGAGTTATAGAGACCCAGTACTTC. Its protein product is CASSSPRVIETQYF.

The chain is built from TRBV6-5 and TRBJ2-1, with TRBD1 as a possible D gene (7 bases). The germline V gene has CDR1 MNHEY and CDR2 SVGAGI. Deletions cut 4 bases from V and 5 bases from J, with 15 bases between. This CDR3 is built from 15 residues. CDR3 region: CASSLGGQLNNEQFF. The CDR3 DNA is TGTGCCAGCAGTTTGGGGGGACAGCTGAACAATGAGCAGTTCTTC.

The CDR3 bases are TGCGCCAGCCACCCCCGGGGACTAGCGGGGGTCAATGAGCAGTTCTTC. It translates to CASHPRGLAGVNEQFF. The chain joins TRBV4-1 to TRBJ2-1; TRBD2 aligns across 14 bases. Germline V gene data show CDR1 as MGHRA and CDR2 as YSYEKL. The CDR3 loop spans 16 amino acids. Unmatched junction bases numbered 9, after V lost 8 bases and J lost 6 bases.

The chain joins TRBV4-1 to TRBJ2-7, with 12 bases lining up with TRBD1. Unmatched junction bases numbered 4, after V lost 4 bases and J lost 3 bases. CDR3 length equals 15 residues. Looked up from germline, CDR1 is MGHRA and CDR2 is YSYEKL. The chain's CDR3 is CASSRGTGGGYEQYF. Here the CDR3 DNA reads TGCGCCAGCAGCCGAGGGACAGGGGGCGGCTACGAGCAGTACTTC.

The chain combines TRBV27 with TRBJ2-1; 7 bases fit TRBD2. After removal of 3 bases from V and 5 bases from J, the junction contained 10 bases not matched to a gene. Germline V gene lookup returns CDR1 MNHEY and CDR2 SMNVEV (reference sequence). The CDR3 consists of 16 residues. For the CDR3, the DNA is TGTGCCAGCAGTTTGCGGGCGGGAGAGAAGGACAATGAGCAGTTCTTC. This sequence encodes CASSLRAGEKDNEQFF.

The chain links TRBV7-2 to TRBJ2-3; TRBD2 matches at 8 bases. CDR1 SGHTA and CDR2 FQGNSA come from the germline V gene. The V and J ends lost 5 bases and 5 bases, in that order; junction bases with no gene match: 9. The CDR3 covers 15 residues. CDR3 in amino acids: CASSPPGGRQDTQYF. The CDR3 nucleotides are TGTGCCAGCAGCCCCCCGGGGGGGCGCCAAGATACGCAGTATTTT.

The V gene is TRBV7-2, the J gene TRBJ2-1, with 13 positions matching TRBD2. Germline loops: CDR1 SGHTA, CDR2 FQGNSA. The CDR3 contains 17 residues. Trimming at V came to 2 bases and at J to 7 bases, leaving 8 bases not matched to a gene. The CDR3 DNA reads as TGTGCCAGCAGCTTAACTAGCGGGGGGGCCAGGGCAAATGAGCAGTTCTTC. The encoded protein is CASSLTSGGARANEQFF.

The chain employs TRBV6-5 and TRBJ2-1, with D maybe TRBD2 (5 bases). V lost 0 bases, J lost 0 bases, and 9 bases lay in between. CDR3 length: 16 amino acids. Germline lookup yields CDR1 MNHEY and CDR2 SVGAGI. CDR3 in DNA: TGTGCCAGCAGTTACTCGATAGGGAGCTCCTACAATGAGCAGTTCTTC. It specifies CASSYSIGSSYNEQFF.

The CDR3 DNA reads TGTGCCAGTAGTACCCTCCCCCGGGACAGGGGGCTGGGGGAGCAGTACTTC. Its translation is CASSTLPRDRGLGEQYF. The rearrangement uses TRBV19 and TRBJ2-7; 12 positions agree with TRBD1. The CDR3 extends over 17 amino acids. J gave up 7 bases and V 4 bases, and 14 bases lay outside the gene matches. Germline V gene data show CDR1 as LNHDA and CDR2 as SQIVND (reference sequence).

The chain has TRBV2 and TRBJ2-3, with 9 bases that match TRBD2. Trimming at V came to 11 bases and at J to 1 base, leaving 7 bases not matched to a gene. The CDR3 extends over 14 amino acids. Germline CDR1 and CDR2: SNHLY and FYNNEI. As DNA, the CDR3 is TGTGCCTGCCTAGCGGGGATGGGCACAGATACGCAGTATTTT. It yields the protein CACLAGMGTDTQYF.

This sequence joins TRBV7-2 and TRBJ2-3; 8 bases agree with TRBD2. V lost 5 bases to trimming and J lost 3 bases; unmatched junction nucleotides: 7. This CDR3 contains 15 residues. Germline V gives CDR1 SGHTA, CDR2 FQGNSA. CDR3: CASSPSSGITDTQYF. CDR3 coding DNA: TGTGCCAGCAGCCCGAGTAGCGGGATAACAGATACGCAGTATTTT.

The chain combines TRBV7-2 with TRBJ2-1; 15 bases are a match to TRBD2. Germline CDR1 is SGHTA and CDR2 is FQGNSA. The trim removed 4 bases at V and 10 bases at J, leaving 5 bases unmatched. This CDR3 is 15 amino acids long. CDR3 amino acids: CASSWGLAGGGEQFF. The CDR3 nucleotides read TGTGCCAGCAGCTGGGGACTAGCGGGGGGTGGCGAGCAGTTCTTC.

Only a few counts were recorded for this clone. The chain couples TRBV7-5 to TRBJ2-7; TRBD1, the table's D call, was not compared with the DNA. TRBV7-5 is labeled a pseudogene. This CDR3 contains 17 residues. CDR3 in DNA: TGTGTCAGAAGCTCGGAGACCTCCGGGACAGGGGTCTACGAGCAGTACTTC. It encodes CVRSSETSGTGVYEQYF.

This chain joins TRBV10-1 and TRBJ2-2; 11 nucleotides line up with TRBD2. There are 17 residues in the CDR3. The ends lost 1 base at V and 9 bases at J; junction bases unmatched: 10. The V gene's germline CDR1 is WNHNN and CDR2 SYGVQD (reference sequence). CDR3 sequence reads: CASSEWVAGGPSRELFF. CDR3 DNA: TGCGCCAGCAGTGAGTGGGTAGCGGGAGGGCCCTCCAGGGAGCTGTTTTTT.

V and J are TRBV6-5 and TRBJ2-5; TRBD1 might be the D (6 bases). This CDR3 contains 13 residues. The germline CDR1 and CDR2 sequences are MNHEY and SVGAGI. Trimming shortened V by 6 bases and J by 3 bases, and 11 bases separated the two germline ends. As DNA, the CDR3 is TGTGCCAGCAGCCCGAGGGGGAAAGAGACCCAGTACTTC. It encodes CASSPRGKETQYF.